Listed here is a single T cell receptor (beta chain). The antigen is unknown. This CDR3 contains 15 residues. The germline V gene has CDR1 SGHKS and CDR2 YYEKEE (reference sequence). Between the trimmed V and J ends, which lost 3 bases and 1 base, there was a span of 13 bases. Each cDNA held unique molecular identifiers, and template switching gave it a universal primer site. Each CDR3 protein is one row after TCRdb ran MiXCR on the 5' RACE reads. This sample has 200,000 to 250,000 distinct CDR3 sequences, with roughly 13% found just once. These data originate in a study of identical twins. Study-wide findings and caveats: Sharing of beta out-of-frame sequences by twins showed a weaker excess. Out-of-frame alpha sequences that twins shared showed excess low generation probability.

These data also featured in a second study, about yellow fever vaccine responses in identical twins. Per that study: Reportedly, twins' vaccine T cell responses looked partly convergent and partly personalized.

The rearrangement uses TRBV5-5 and TRBJ2-5; D call uncertain. The specimen sequenced was memory (CD45RO+) T cells sorted from blood. The source of this sequence is a woman aged 18-35 years in good health. The DNA of the CDR3 is TGTGCCAGCAGCTCCTCCCCCCGCCCCCAAGAGACCCAGTACTTC. It is translated as CASSSSPRPQETQYF.